Below are 32 T cell receptor beta chains sequenced from a single sample in a study of cytomegalovirus exposure and HLA in healthy donors. The PCR contained 60 Vbeta and 13 Jbeta primers. Produced via immunoSEQ multiplex PCR; TCRdb's table is partial and in-frame only. The sample includes approximately 100,000 clones, approximately 77% of them seen just once. Input material: PBMCs. The receptors were sampled from a male donor in good health and CMV-seropositive.

This clone has a handful of counts. The V gene is TRBV4-2, the J gene TRBJ2-1, with D possibly TRBD1 on 5 matching bases. Trimming removed 3 bases at V and 7 bases at J, with 16 bases between. The CDR3 extends over 15 amino acids. Germline V gives CDR1 LGHNA, CDR2 YNFKEQ. The CDR3: CASSQLTAHRNEQFF. As DNA, the CDR3 is TGTGCCAGCAGCCAGTTGACAGCACACCGGAATGAGCAGTTCTTC.

This rearrangement joins TRBV7-2 to TRBJ2-7; D may be TRBD2 (6 bases). The CDR3 runs to 13 residues. CDR1 is SGHTA and CDR2 is FQGNSA in the germline V gene. V was cut by 4 bases and J by 6 bases, with 13 bases left in between. The CDR3 loop reads CASSSSPGGEQYF. The CDR3 region has the DNA TGTGCCAGCAGCTCATCACCCGGGGGCGAGCAGTACTTC.

The chain uses TRBV29-1 and TRBJ1-2; 9 bases line up with TRBD1. Trimming at V came to 2 bases and at J to 7 bases, leaving 5 bases not matched to a gene. The CDR3 loop spans 13 amino acids. Looked up from germline, CDR1 is SQVTM and CDR2 is ANQGSEA. CDR3 loop: CSVETGGGFGYTF. CDR3 nucleotides: TGCAGCGTTGAAACAGGGGGCGGTTTTGGCTACACCTTC.

V and J are TRBV4-1 and TRBJ1-1, with D perhaps TRBD1 (5 bases). Germline V gives CDR1 MGHRA, CDR2 YSYEKL. CDR3 length equals 15 residues. V was shortened by 3 bases and J by 5 bases, with 16 bases between the two germline ends. The CDR3 nucleotides read TGCGCCAGCAGCCATAATAGGGGTCCGGGTACTGAAGCTTTCTTT. It encodes CASSHNRGPGTEAFF.

This rearrangement joins TRBV5-1 to TRBJ1-1, with 7 bases that match TRBD1. Germline CDR1 is SGHRS and CDR2 is YFSETQ. The CDR3 runs 15 residues. V trimming: 3 bases; J trimming: 5 bases; junction bases outside the gene matches: 10. The CDR3 loop is CASSSVRGAHTEAFF. The CDR3 DNA sequence: TGCGCCAGCAGCTCCGTCAGGGGGGCTCATACTGAAGCTTTCTTT.

The chain joins TRBV7-9 to TRBJ2-5; D may be TRBD2 (6 bases). Trimming stripped 3 bases from V and 1 base from J, with 9 bases between. This CDR3 spans 14 amino acids. Germline CDR1 reads SEHNR; CDR2 reads FQNEAQ (reference sequence). Here the CDR3 reads CASSFRTTQETQYF. As DNA, the CDR3 is TGTGCCAGCAGCTTCCGGACTACCCAAGAGACCCAGTACTTC.

The chain recombines TRBV25-1 with TRBJ2-7, with 7 positions matching TRBD1. The CDR3 totals 16 residues. Germline V gene sequence: CDR1 MGHDK, CDR2 SYGVNS. Germline trimming cut 3 bases from V and 2 bases from J; bases unmatched to any gene: 10. The CDR3 loop reads CASSDARQGRPYEQYF. The CDR3, as DNA: TGTGCCAGCAGTGACGCTCGACAGGGACGACCCTACGAGCAGTACTTC.

The rearrangement links TRBV5-4 to TRBJ2-3, with D possibly TRBD1 on 6 matching bases. V was trimmed by 2 bases and J by 3 bases, leaving 10 bases between them. Germline V gene sequence: CDR1 SGHNT, CDR2 YYREEE (reference sequence). The CDR3 loop spans 14 amino acids. This chain's CDR3 is CASSFTGPTDTQYF. CDR3 sequence (DNA): TGTGCCAGCAGCTTTACAGGGCCGACAGATACGCAGTATTTT.

CDR3 nucleotides: TGTGCCAGCAGCCACCCGGACGCGGGGAGCAATGAGCAGTTCTTC. Residues: CASSHPDAGSNEQFF. The chain recombines TRBV13 with TRBJ2-1; D perhaps matches TRBD2 (6 bases). V gave up 5 bases and J gave up 6 bases, with 17 bases separating them. The CDR3 runs 15 residues. Germline CDR1 and CDR2: PRHDT and FYEKMQ (reference sequence).

The gene calls are TRBV10-3 and TRBJ1-2; a possible D gene is TRBD1 (6 bases). This CDR3 is built from 14 residues. With 6 bases removed from V and 5 bases from J, the gap between germline ends came to 16 bases. Germline lookup yields CDR1 ENHRY and CDR2 SYGVKD. CDR3 amino acids: CAISQTPGEYGYTF. In nucleotides, the CDR3 is TGTGCCATCAGCCAAACTCCAGGGGAGTATGGCTACACCTTC.

The chain employs TRBV18 and TRBJ1-1; 7 bases line up with TRBD1. V gave up 6 bases and J gave up 4 bases; unmatched junction bases: 5. The germline CDR1 and CDR2 sequences are KGHSH and LQKENI. The CDR3 totals 13 residues. CDR3 DNA sequence: TGTGCCAGCTCGTCAGGACAGGCCACTGAAGCTTTCTTT. It yields the protein CASSSGQATEAFF.

The sample holds a few counts of this clone. This chain uses TRBV9 with TRBJ2-1; perhaps TRBD1 as D (6 bases). Trimming took off 0 bases at V and 7 bases at J, with 14 bases between the two ends. This CDR3 is built from 15 residues. The germline V gene has CDR1 SGDLS and CDR2 YYNGEE. In nucleotides, the CDR3 is TGTGCCAGCAGCGTAGATCTGGGGGCCCTGAATGAGCAGTTCTTC. Translation gives CASSVDLGALNEQFF.

This rearrangement joins TRBV6-1 to TRBJ1-2; 7 positions agree with TRBD1. The CDR3 consists of 15 residues. CDR1 is MNHNS and CDR2 is SASEGT in the germline V gene. Trimming removed 7 bases from V and 4 bases from J; junction bases left unmatched: 12. This CDR3 is CASMGQYPTSYGYTF. CDR3 in DNA: TGTGCCAGCATGGGACAGTATCCCACTTCCTATGGCTACACCTTC.

The chain employs TRBV7-9 and TRBJ1-6; weak D call: TRBD1 (5 bases). The CDR3 is made up of 15 amino acids. CDR1 SEHNR and CDR2 FQNEAQ come from the germline V gene (reference sequence). The ends were cut back, 3 bases at V and 10 bases at J, with 16 bases in the middle. The CDR3 DNA reads as TGTGCCAGCAGCTTGGTTGCGGGGCCCTTCTCACCCCTCCACTTT. Its translation: CASSLVAGPFSPLHF.

The V call is TRBV5-1, the J call TRBJ2-5; 8 bases fit TRBD2. Germline CDR1 reads SGHRS; CDR2 reads YFSETQ. The CDR3 runs to 17 residues. Germline trimming cut 0 bases from V and 5 bases from J; bases unmatched to any gene: 12. The CDR3 bases are TGCGCCAGCAGCTTGGAAAGTCGGCGGGGGGCAGGCGAGACCCAGTACTTC. It encodes CASSLESRRGAGETQYF.

The V call is TRBV2, the J call TRBJ2-7; 9 positions match TRBD2. Germline values: CDR1 SNHLY, CDR2 FYNNEI. The CDR3 runs 14 residues. V was pared by 10 bases and J by 6 bases, with 13 bases of the junction left unmatched. CDR3 in DNA: TGTGCCACCAGAAGCGGGGGGATGTTCGGCGAGCAGTACTTC. Translating it yields CATRSGGMFGEQYF.

The chain combines TRBV12-5 with TRBJ2-1; D may be TRBD2 (6 bases). V was clipped by 8 bases and J by 4 bases, with 12 bases between them. The CDR3 has 13 amino acids. Germline CDR1 LGHNT, CDR2 FRNRAP. CDR3 bases: TGTGCTAGTTCGGCAGGACTATACAATGAGCAGTTCTTC. This encodes CASSAGLYNEQFF.

This clone was found a few times. The chain's CDR3 is CASGWAALAFF. CDR3 sequence (DNA): TGTGCCAGCGGATGGGCCGCGCTAGCTTTCTTT. The rearrangement links TRBV28 to TRBJ1-1; D is ambiguous. The CDR3 consists of 11 residues. The V and J ends lost 8 bases and 10 bases respectively, with 14 bases between them. Germline V gives CDR1 MDHEN, CDR2 SYDVKM.

The chain uses TRBV7-2 and TRBJ1-5; perhaps TRBD1 as D (6 bases). Germline V gene sequence: CDR1 SGHTA, CDR2 FQGNSA. V lost 5 bases and J 4 bases, leaving 15 bases between the germline ends. The CDR3 contains 15 residues. The CDR3 DNA sequence: TGTGCCAGCAGCCCAGGGGTTCTGGGGAATCAGCCCCAGCATTTT. Amino acids: CASSPGVLGNQPQHF.

The V and J genes are TRBV28 and TRBJ2-7; 12 bases are shared with TRBD1. The CDR3 totals 16 residues. From germline, CDR1 is MDHEN and CDR2 SYDVKM. J gave up 8 bases and V 2 bases, and 10 bases lay outside the gene matches. The CDR3 nucleotides are TGTGCCAGCAGTTTAGGAGGGGGACAGGGGGCCATCAAGCAGTACTTC. Amino acid sequence: CASSLGGGQGAIKQYF.

CDR3 sequence (DNA): TGTGCCAGCAGCTTGTTCCTTCAGGCAGGGGGCATGGAGACCCAGTACTTC. It encodes CASSLFLQAGGMETQYF. J is TRBJ2-5 and V is TRBV5-5; 8 positions match TRBD1. Germline V gives CDR1 SGHKS, CDR2 YYEKEE (reference sequence). Trimming cost V 1 base and J 5 bases; bases outside gene matches: 13. The CDR3 length is 17 residues. Combining the CDR3 with reference TRBV5-5 and TRBJ2-5 gives the whole variable domain DAGVTQSPTHLIKTRGQQVTLRCSPISGHKSVSWYQQVLGQGPQFIFQYYEKEERGRGNFPDRFSARQFPNYSSELNVNALLLGDSALYLCASSLFLQAGGMETQYFGPGTRLLVL.

This clone was detected once. This chain joins TRBV5-4 and TRBJ2-1, with D possibly being TRBD2 (6 bases). Trimming stripped 0 bases from V and 4 bases from J, with 11 bases between. Germline lookup yields CDR1 SGHNT and CDR2 YYREEE (reference sequence). The CDR3 runs 15 residues. The CDR3 loop reads CASSLGSGTYNEQFF. The CDR3, as DNA: TGTGCCAGCAGCTTGGGATCCGGGACTTACAATGAGCAGTTCTTC. The variable domain in full, with the rest retrieved from reference TRBV5-4 and TRBJ2-1, is ETGVTQSPTHLIKTRGQQVTLRCSSQSGHNTVSWYQQALGQGPQFIFQYYREEENGRGNFPPRFSGLQFPNYSSELNVNALELDDSALYLCASSLGSGTYNEQFFGPGTRLTVL.

The V and J genes are TRBV29-1 and TRBJ2-7; D might be TRBD1 (5 bases). Germline assignment: CDR1 SQVTM and CDR2 ANQGSEA. CDR3 size: 12 residues. The germline V and J ends were trimmed by 7 bases and 7 bases, with 17 bases remaining between them. CDR3 DNA: TGCAGCGCTCGCAAACCAGGGTGGGAGCAGTACTTC. Its protein is CSARKPGWEQYF.

This clone occurred a few times. The CDR3 DNA reads TGTGCCAGCAGCCGTGGACAGGGGGAGAATGAGCAGTTCTTC. Amino acids: CASSRGQGENEQFF. The chain joins TRBV7-9 to TRBJ2-1; TRBD1 agrees at 10 bases. J was trimmed by 7 bases and V by 5 bases; bases with no gene match: 5. The CDR3 has 14 amino acids. Germline CDR1 SEHNR, CDR2 FQNEAQ (reference sequence).

The V and J genes are TRBV21-1 and TRBJ1-4; no DNA check was done on the table's D call, TRBD1. TRBV21-1 is assigned pseudogene status. The CDR3 is made up of 17 amino acids. In DNA, the CDR3 is TGTGCCAGCAGCAACAGGGCCCCGGACGCAACTAATGAAAAACTGTTTTTT. It specifies CASSNRAPDATNEKLFF.

V gene TRBV11-3 combines with J gene TRBJ2-7; D remains ambiguous. V lost 6 bases and J lost 1, with 13 bases in between. The germline CDR1 and CDR2 sequences are SGHNT and YENEEA. This CDR3 is built from 14 residues. CDR3 in amino acids: CASRETDVSYEQYF. In nucleotides, the CDR3 is TGTGCCAGCAGAGAGACTGATGTATCCTACGAGCAGTACTTC.

The chain carries TRBV6-4 and TRBJ2-1; TRBD2 aligns across 9 bases. CDR1 MRHNA and CDR2 SNTAGT come from the germline V gene. This CDR3 is built from 13 residues. The trim removed 9 bases at V and 8 bases at J, leaving 8 bases unmatched. CDR3 sequence (DNA): TGTGCCAGTAGAAGCGGGGGGTCGGATGAGCAGTTCTTC. Protein: CASRSGGSDEQFF.

The rearrangement links TRBV5-1 to TRBJ2-1; maybe TRBD1 (6 bases). The CDR3 sequence is 15 residues long. V was pared by 2 bases and J by 7 bases, with 16 bases between. Germline values: CDR1 SGHRS, CDR2 YFSETQ. The CDR3 DNA reads TGCGCCAGCAGCTTCGCGGCAGGGGTGGGTAATGAGCAGTTCTTC. This translates into CASSFAAGVGNEQFF.

V is TRBV9 and J is TRBJ1-2; D call uncertain. This CDR3 has 11 amino acids. Germline values: CDR1 SGDLS, CDR2 YYNGEE. V was clipped by 5 bases and J by 8 bases, with 10 bases between them. The CDR3 spells CASSLRGGYTF. In DNA form, the CDR3 reads TGTGCCAGCAGTTTAAGAGGAGGCTACACCTTC.

The chain employs TRBV25-1 and TRBJ2-2, with TRBD2 matching over 10 bases. CDR1 and CDR2 (germline): MGHDK, SYGVNS. Germline trimming cut 7 bases from V and 8 bases from J; bases unmatched to any gene: 16. This CDR3 spans 17 amino acids. The CDR3 sequence: CASTLVGLAGAYGELFF. CDR3 nucleotide sequence: TGTGCCAGCACTCTAGTCGGGCTAGCGGGGGCCTATGGGGAGCTGTTTTTT. Filled out from reference TRBV25-1 and TRBJ2-2, the complete variable domain reads EADIYQTPRYLVIGTGKKITLECSQTMGHDKMYWYQQDPGMELHLIHYSYGVNSTEKGDLSSESTVSRIRTEHFPLTLESARPSHTSQYLCASTLVGLAGAYGELFFGEGSRLTVL.

This rearrangement joins TRBV5-6 to TRBJ1-6; D gene uncertain. The V gene's germline CDR1 is SGHDT and CDR2 YYEEEE. V was clipped by 2 bases and J by 0 bases, with 12 bases between them. The CDR3 totals 17 residues. The CDR3 loop reads CASSLGVESSYNSPLHF. The CDR3 DNA reads as TGTGCCAGCAGCTTAGGAGTAGAGAGCTCCTATAATTCACCCCTCCACTTT.

DNA of the CDR3: TGTGCCAGCAGCTTAGCGTTACAGAACTCTGGAAACACCATATATTTT. It is translated as CASSLALQNSGNTIYF. The genes are TRBV7-8 and TRBJ1-3; D gene unclear. Germline CDR1 reads SGHVS; CDR2 reads FQNEAQ. The V gene lost 0 bases and the J gene lost 0 bases, with 9 bases spanning the gap. This CDR3 comprises 16 residues.